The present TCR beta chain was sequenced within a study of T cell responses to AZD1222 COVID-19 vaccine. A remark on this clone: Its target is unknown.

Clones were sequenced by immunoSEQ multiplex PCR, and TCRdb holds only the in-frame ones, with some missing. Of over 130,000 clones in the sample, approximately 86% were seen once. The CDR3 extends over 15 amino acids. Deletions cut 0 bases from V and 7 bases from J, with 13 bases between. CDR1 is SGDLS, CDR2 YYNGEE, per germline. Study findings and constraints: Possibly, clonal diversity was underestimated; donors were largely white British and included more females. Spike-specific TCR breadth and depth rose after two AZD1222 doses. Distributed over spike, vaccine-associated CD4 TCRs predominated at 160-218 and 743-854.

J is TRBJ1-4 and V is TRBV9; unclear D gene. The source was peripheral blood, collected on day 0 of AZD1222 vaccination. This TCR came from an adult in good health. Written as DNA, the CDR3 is TGTGCCAGCAGCGTAGCCGCCACGCGGGGTGAAAAACTGTTTTTT. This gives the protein CASSVAATRGEKLFF.